One and the same sample provided the 14 T cell receptor beta chains below, sequenced in a study of low-dose radiotherapy and immunotherapy resistance in tumors. Noted time point: after trial treatment. Treatment defined: LDRT plus nivolumab, ipilimumab, low-dose cyclophosphamide and aspirin (RACIN trial). TRAV- and TRBV-specific primers primed first-strand cDNA, covering alpha and beta chains. The authors amplified TCRs for roughly 20 PCR cycles with a constant-region primer and a V-primer adapter. From the reads, TCRdb called clonotypes with MiXCR, one entry per CDR3 protein. The sample yields 65,000 to 95,000 distinct CDR3 sequences, about 17% seen once. The source material was PBMCs, sampled after low-dose radiotherapy plus immunotherapy. The receptors derive from a male donor with prostate cancer.

This chain joins TRBV12-3 or TRBV12-4 and TRBJ2-5; D is possibly TRBD1 (6 bases). V lost 6 bases, J lost 5 bases, and 16 bases lay in between. This CDR3 spans 14 amino acids. The CDR3 reads CASRITGIRETQYF. The CDR3 nucleotides read TGTGCCAGCAGAATTACAGGGATTCGGGAGACCCAGTACTTC.

This clonotype has a count of ten or more. This rearrangement joins TRBV10-3 to TRBJ1-1; no firm D call. V was cut by 8 bases and J by 1 base, with 2 bases left in between. There are 10 residues in the CDR3. From germline, CDR1 is ENHRY and CDR2 SYGVKD. Here the CDR3 DNA reads TGTGCCATCGGGAACACTGAAGCTTTCTTT. Translating it yields CAIGNTEAFF.

This clonotype has a count of ten or more. The rearrangement joins TRBV2 to TRBJ2-7; no firm D call. The length of the CDR3 is 12 residues. In germline, CDR1 is SNHLY, CDR2 FYNNEI. Between the trimmed V and J ends, which lost 5 bases and 4 bases, there was a span of 9 bases. The CDR3 reads CASSRVPYEQYF. The CDR3 DNA reads as TGTGCCAGCAGTCGGGTACCGTACGAGCAGTACTTC.

There are many counts of this clonotype. V usage is TRBV12-3 or TRBV12-4 and J usage is TRBJ2-7; 8 bases line up with TRBD1. This CDR3 has 15 amino acids. V shed 3 bases and J 3 bases; nucleotides not matched to a gene: 7. The CDR3: CASSFGQGVYYEQYF. Here the CDR3 DNA reads TGTGCCAGCAGTTTCGGACAGGGTGTGTACTACGAGCAGTACTTC.

The table lists this clonotype with many counts. The rearrangement joins TRBV7-2 to TRBJ1-5; no firm D call. CDR1 and CDR2 from the germline V gene are SGHTA and FQGNSA. Trimming stripped 5 bases from V and 0 bases from J, with 14 bases between. The CDR3 runs to 16 residues. CDR3: CASSAAGQNSNQPQHF. The CDR3 nucleotides read TGTGCCAGCAGCGCAGCGGGCCAGAATAGCAATCAGCCCCAGCATTTT.

The chain is built from TRBV7-2 and TRBJ2-7; 8 bases are shared with TRBD1. J was trimmed by 6 bases and V by 3 bases; bases with no gene match: 10. The CDR3 is 15 amino acids. The V gene's germline CDR1 is SGHTA and CDR2 FQGNSA. The CDR3 coding sequence is TGTGCCAGCAGCTTGTCGACAGGGGTTCGGGTCGAGCAGTACTTC. Residues: CASSLSTGVRVEQYF.

This clonotype appeared many times. The chain uses TRBV28 and TRBJ2-2; D call uncertain. The germline CDR1 and CDR2 sequences are MDHEN and SYDVKM. Trimming shortened V by 5 bases and J by 6 bases, and 10 bases separated the two germline ends. The CDR3 is 13 amino acids. CDR3 nucleotide sequence: TGTGCCAGCAGTCAGGACCGCGCCGGGGAGCTGTTTTTT. This sequence encodes CASSQDRAGELFF.

This clonotype was seen repeatedly, ten times or more. This chain uses TRBV12-3 or TRBV12-4 with TRBJ2-7, with D unresolved. CDR3 length: 11 residues. V lost 6 bases, J lost 3 bases, and 6 bases lay in between. The CDR3 loop is CASSLHYEQYF. CDR3 bases: TGTGCCAGCAGCCTTCACTACGAGCAGTACTTC.

This clonotype was picked up many times. The junction departs from germline at one end; a sequencing error may be responsible. V and J are TRBV5-1 and TRBJ2-7; D is unclear. CDR3 length: 11 residues. Germline CDR1 is SGHRS and CDR2 is YFSETQ. This CDR3 is CASSLDYEQYF. Written as DNA, the CDR3 is TGTGCCAGCAGCCTCGACTACGAGCAGTACTTC.

The table lists this clonotype with many counts. The rearrangement uses TRBV6-1 and TRBJ2-7, with TRBD1 matching 7 bases. Germline assignment: CDR1 MNHNS and CDR2 SASEGT. The ends lost 6 bases at V and 3 bases at J; junction bases unmatched: 11. The CDR3 runs 15 residues. CDR3 sequence: CASRGGQEQGYEQYF. CDR3 coding DNA: TGTGCCAGCAGGGGCGGACAGGAGCAGGGCTACGAGCAGTACTTC.

This clonotype was seen more than once but under ten times. The genes are TRBV24-1 and TRBJ2-3; TRBD2 matches at 7 bases. Losses at the gene ends were 2 bases for V and 3 bases for J; bases not matched to a gene: 4. Germline V gives CDR1 KGHDR, CDR2 SFDVKD. CDR3 length equals 15 residues. CDR3 nucleotides: TGTGCCACCAGTGATTATGGCGGGAGAACAGATACGCAGTATTTT. Protein product: CATSDYGGRTDTQYF.

The V call is TRBV28, the J call TRBJ2-1; 7 bases fit TRBD1. The CDR3 sequence is 14 residues long. V gave up 8 bases and J gave up 3 bases; unmatched junction bases: 7. Per the germline V gene, CDR1 is MDHEN and CDR2 is SYDVKM. CDR3 DNA: TGTGCCAGCGAGGGGACAGACGACTACAATGAGCAGTTCTTC. It yields the protein CASEGTDDYNEQFF.

This clonotype has at least ten counts. V and J are TRBV7-2 and TRBJ2-1; D unclear. Germline V gene data show CDR1 as SGHTA and CDR2 as FQGNSA. V lost 1 base, J lost 6 bases, and 10 bases lay in between. The CDR3 has 14 amino acids. The CDR3 bases are TGTGCCAGCAGCTTAGAGCTCTCTAGCAATGAGCAGTTCTTC. This encodes CASSLELSSNEQFF.

This clonotype has only one observation. A far larger clone is a single base away, which makes a read error likely. This sequence joins TRBV7-9 and TRBJ2-1; no clear D. The CDR3 loop spans 13 amino acids. Per germline, CDR1 SEHNR and CDR2 FQNEAQ (reference sequence). This chain's CDR3 is CASGADAYNQQFF. The CDR3 DNA follows: TGTGCCAGCGGCGCGGACGCCTACAATCAGCAGTTCTTC.